The clone carrying this T cell receptor (beta chain) was seen only a few times. The PCR used 60 Vbeta and 13 Jbeta primers. Assay used: immunoSEQ multiplex PCR; TCRdb lists only in-frame clones, some missing. This sample has 150,000 to 200,000 clones, with 9.5% to 15% found just once. The germline gives CDR1 MGHRA, CDR2 YSYEKL. The CDR3 is made up of 15 amino acids. V shed 3 bases and J shed 5 bases, with 16 bases lying between them. The data stem from a study of cytomegalovirus exposure and HLA in healthy donors. This receptor was taken from a man between 50 and 59 years old in good health and CMV-seropositive. The sample consisted of PBMCs. The V call is TRBV4-1, the J call TRBJ2-5; the D gene is possibly TRBD1 (7 bases). The CDR3 sequence is CASSHNTGAGETQYF. CDR3 DNA: TGCGCCAGCAGCCACAATACAGGGGCGGGGGAGACCCAGTACTTC.